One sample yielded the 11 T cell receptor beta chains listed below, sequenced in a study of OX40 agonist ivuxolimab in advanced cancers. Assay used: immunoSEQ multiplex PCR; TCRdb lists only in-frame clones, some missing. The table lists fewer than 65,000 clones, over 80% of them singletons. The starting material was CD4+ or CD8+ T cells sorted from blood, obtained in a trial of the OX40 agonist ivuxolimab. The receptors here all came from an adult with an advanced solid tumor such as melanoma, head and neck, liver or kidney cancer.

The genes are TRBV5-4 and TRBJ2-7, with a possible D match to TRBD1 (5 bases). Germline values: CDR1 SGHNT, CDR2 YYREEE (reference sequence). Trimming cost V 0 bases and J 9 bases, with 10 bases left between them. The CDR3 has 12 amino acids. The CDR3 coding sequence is TGTGCCAGCAGCTTGGCCCAGGGTACGCAGTACTTC. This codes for CASSLAQGTQYF.

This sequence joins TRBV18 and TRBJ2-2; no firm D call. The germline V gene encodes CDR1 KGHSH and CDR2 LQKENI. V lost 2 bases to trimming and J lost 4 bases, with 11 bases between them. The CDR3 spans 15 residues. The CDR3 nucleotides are TGTGCCAGCTCACCATGGACGGAACTCACCGGGGAGCTGTTTTTT. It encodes CASSPWTELTGELFF.

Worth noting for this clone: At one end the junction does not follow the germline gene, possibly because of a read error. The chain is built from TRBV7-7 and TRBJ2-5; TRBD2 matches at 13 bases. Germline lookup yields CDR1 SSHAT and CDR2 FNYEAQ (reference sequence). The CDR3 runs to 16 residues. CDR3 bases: TGTGCTAGCAGCTTAGGGACTAGCGGGGCAGAAGAGACCCAGTACTTC. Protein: CASSLGTSGAEETQYF.

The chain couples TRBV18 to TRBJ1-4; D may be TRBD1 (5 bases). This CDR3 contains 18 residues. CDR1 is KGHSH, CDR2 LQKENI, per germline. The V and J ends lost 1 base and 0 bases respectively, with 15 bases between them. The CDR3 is CASSPLQNQGATNEKLFF. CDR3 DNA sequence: TGTGCCAGCTCACCACTTCAGAACCAGGGTGCAACTAATGAAAAACTGTTTTTT.

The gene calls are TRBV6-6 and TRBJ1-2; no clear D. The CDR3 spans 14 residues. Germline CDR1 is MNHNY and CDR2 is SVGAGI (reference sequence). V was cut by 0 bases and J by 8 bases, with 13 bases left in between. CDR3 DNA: TGTGCCAGCAGTTACTCAGGAAAGGGAGGGGGCTACACCTTC. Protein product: CASSYSGKGGGYTF.

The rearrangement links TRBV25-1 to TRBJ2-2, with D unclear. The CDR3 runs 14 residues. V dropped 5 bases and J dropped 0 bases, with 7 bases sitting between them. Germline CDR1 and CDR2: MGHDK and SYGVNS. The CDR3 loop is CASSQHTNTGELFF. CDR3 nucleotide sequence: TGTGCCAGCAGTCAACATACGAACACCGGGGAGCTGTTTTTT. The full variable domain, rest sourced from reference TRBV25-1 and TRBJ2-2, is EADIYQTPRYLVIGTGKKITLECSQTMGHDKMYWYQQDPGMELHLIHYSYGVNSTEKGDLSSESTVSRIRTEHFPLTLESARPSHTSQYLCASSQHTNTGELFFGEGSRLTVL.

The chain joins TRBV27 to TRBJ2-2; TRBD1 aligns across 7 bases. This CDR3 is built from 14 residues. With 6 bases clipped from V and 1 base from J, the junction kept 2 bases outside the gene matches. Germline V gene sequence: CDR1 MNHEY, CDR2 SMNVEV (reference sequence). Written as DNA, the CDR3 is TGTGCCAGCAGGTCAGGGGGGAACACCGGGGAGCTGTTTTTT. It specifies CASRSGGNTGELFF.

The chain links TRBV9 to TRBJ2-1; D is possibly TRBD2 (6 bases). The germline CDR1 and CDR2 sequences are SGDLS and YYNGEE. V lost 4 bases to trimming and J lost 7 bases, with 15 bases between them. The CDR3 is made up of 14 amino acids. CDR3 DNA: TGTGCCAGCAGCCCCCTGGCGGGGAAAAATGAGCAGTTCTTC. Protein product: CASSPLAGKNEQFF.

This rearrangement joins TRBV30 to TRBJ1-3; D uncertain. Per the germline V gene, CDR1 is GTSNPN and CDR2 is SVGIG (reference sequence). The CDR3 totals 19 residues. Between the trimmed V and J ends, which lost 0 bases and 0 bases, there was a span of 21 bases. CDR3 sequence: CAWSVTVNVDSFSGNTIYF. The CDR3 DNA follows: TGTGCCTGGAGTGTAACTGTTAACGTGGACTCCTTCTCTGGAAACACCATATATTTT.

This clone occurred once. The CDR3 DNA is TGCGCCAGCAGCTTGGAGGGTACAAGCAATCAGCCCCAGCATTTT. Protein sequence: CASSLEGTSNQPQHF. The J gene is TRBJ1-5, the V gene TRBV5-1; the D is unclear. The CDR3 is made up of 15 amino acids. V shed 0 bases and J shed 1 base, with 8 bases lying between them. From germline, CDR1 is SGHRS and CDR2 YFSETQ. The complete variable domain, with remaining parts taken from reference TRBV5-1 and TRBJ1-5, reads KAGVTQTPRYLIKTRGQQVTLSCSPISGHRSVSWYQQTPGQGLQFLFEYFSETQRNKGNFPGRFSGRQFSNSRSEMNVSTLELGDSALYLCASSLEGTSNQPQHFGDGTRLSIL.

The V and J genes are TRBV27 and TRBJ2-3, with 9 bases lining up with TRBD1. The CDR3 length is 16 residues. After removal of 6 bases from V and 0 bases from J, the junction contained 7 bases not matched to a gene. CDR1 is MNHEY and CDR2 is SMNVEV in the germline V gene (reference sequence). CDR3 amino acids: CASRFGTGYSTDTQYF. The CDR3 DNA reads TGTGCCAGCAGGTTCGGGACAGGGTATAGCACAGATACGCAGTATTTT.